The 10 T cell receptor beta chains listed next were all sequenced from one sample in a study of blood T cell repertoires in COVID-19. Generated by immunoSEQ multiplex PCR, the TCRdb table keeps only in-frame clones and is missing some. The sample carries 240,000 or so clones, approximately 78% recorded once. The sequencing input was peripheral blood. The receptors shown here come from a woman in her late teens or twenties with acute or convalescent COVID-19.

In this sample, this clone turned up a few times. This chain connects TRBV20-1 to TRBJ1-1; D is unresolved. V dropped 3 bases and J dropped 8 bases, with 10 bases sitting between them. The CDR3 is made up of 11 amino acids. Germline V gives CDR1 DFQATT, CDR2 SNEGSKA (reference sequence). DNA for the CDR3: TGCAGTGCTAGTGGCGGAAGAGAAGCTTTCTTT. Its protein product is CSASGGREAFF.

The chain recombines TRBV29-1 with TRBJ1-1; the D is unclear. CDR3 length: 12 residues. Trimming took 5 bases from V and 4 from J, leaving 11 bases between them. Germline V gene sequence: CDR1 SQVTM, CDR2 ANQGSEA. CDR3 nucleotides: TGCAGCGTTTACAGTGAGAGCACTGAAGCTTTCTTT. This encodes CSVYSESTEAFF.

This clone was seen a single time. V is TRBV30 and J is TRBJ2-7; D ambiguous. This CDR3 region has 12 residues. Germline-derived CDR1 and CDR2 are GTSNPN and SVGIG (reference sequence). The V end was cut by 2 bases, the J end by 4 bases, with 9 bases between. The CDR3 region has the DNA TGTGCCTGGAGTTTGGGCCCATACGAGCAGTACTTC. Its translation is CAWSLGPYEQYF.

This clone was observed a few times. This rearrangement joins TRBV5-4 to TRBJ1-1, with D uncertain. Germline CDR1 is SGHNT and CDR2 is YYREEE (reference sequence). CDR3 length: 11 amino acids. Trimming shortened V by 5 bases and J by 9 bases, and 11 bases separated the two germline ends. The CDR3 here is CASSSGSQAFF. CDR3 bases: TGTGCCAGCAGTTCGGGGTCACAAGCTTTCTTT.

CDR3 amino acids: CASSATSGSTHEQFF. The CDR3 DNA reads as TGTGCCAGCAGCGCAACTAGCGGGAGTACGCATGAGCAGTTCTTC. The J gene is TRBJ2-1, the V gene TRBV7-8; TRBD2 matches at 11 bases. V was pared by 5 bases and J by 8 bases, with 8 bases of the junction left unmatched. CDR3 length equals 15 residues. The germline V gene has CDR1 SGHVS and CDR2 FQNEAQ.

The rearrangement joins TRBV2 to TRBJ1-6; 7 bases are a match to TRBD1. In germline, CDR1 is SNHLY, CDR2 FYNNEI. The CDR3 has 15 amino acids. The trim removed 4 bases at V and 5 bases at J, leaving 5 bases unmatched. DNA of the CDR3: TGTGCCAGCAGTGCGGAAACAGGGGATAATTCACCCCTCCACTTT. Its translation: CASSAETGDNSPLHF.

This chain's CDR3 is CAISGVQVKFTEAFF. The CDR3 region has the DNA TGTGCCATCAGTGGCGTACAGGTTAAGTTCACTGAAGCTTTCTTT. The chain recombines TRBV10-3 with TRBJ1-1; D is perhaps TRBD1 (5 bases). The CDR3 totals 15 residues. V was cut by 4 bases and J by 4 bases, with 16 bases left in between. Per the germline V gene, CDR1 is ENHRY and CDR2 is SYGVKD.

J is TRBJ2-1 and V is TRBV5-1; D uncertain. CDR3 length: 15 residues. Germline lookup yields CDR1 SGHRS and CDR2 YFSETQ. Trimming removed 4 bases at V and 0 bases at J, with 11 bases between. CDR3 nucleotide sequence: TGCGCCAGCAGCCCCCGCGAGAGCTCCTACAATGAGCAGTTCTTC. Translated, it gives CASSPRESSYNEQFF.

The CDR3, as DNA: TGCGCCAGCAGCCAGATCGGGACTCCTCAAGAGACCCAGTACTTC. Translation gives CASSQIGTPQETQYF. The rearrangement uses TRBV4-3 and TRBJ2-5, with D possibly being TRBD2 (6 bases). Trimming cost V 3 bases and J 2 bases, with 13 bases left between them. Germline V gene sequence: CDR1 LGHNA, CDR2 YSLEER. The CDR3 contains 15 residues.

This clone appeared a single time. The chain recombines TRBV6-5 with TRBJ1-2; maybe TRBD1 (5 bases). Germline CDR1 reads MNHEY; CDR2 reads SVGAGI. V was shortened by 5 bases and J by 2 bases, with 9 bases between the two germline ends. The CDR3 loop spans 13 amino acids. CDR3 sequence (DNA): TGTGCCAGCAGTACGGACAACAACTATGGCTACACCTTC. Amino acid sequence: CASSTDNNYGYTF.